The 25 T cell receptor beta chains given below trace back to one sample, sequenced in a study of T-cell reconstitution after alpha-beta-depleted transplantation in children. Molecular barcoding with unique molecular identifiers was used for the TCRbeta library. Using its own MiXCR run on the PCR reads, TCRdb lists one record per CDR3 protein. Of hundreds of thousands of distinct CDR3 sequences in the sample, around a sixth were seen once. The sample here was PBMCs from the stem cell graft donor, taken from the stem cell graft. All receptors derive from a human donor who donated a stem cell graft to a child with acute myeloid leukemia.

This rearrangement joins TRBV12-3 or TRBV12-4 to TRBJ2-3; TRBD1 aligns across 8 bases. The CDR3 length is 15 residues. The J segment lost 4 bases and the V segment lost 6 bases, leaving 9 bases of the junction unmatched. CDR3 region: CASRPQDREADTQYF. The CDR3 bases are TGTGCCAGCAGACCCCAGGACAGGGAAGCAGATACGCAGTATTTT.

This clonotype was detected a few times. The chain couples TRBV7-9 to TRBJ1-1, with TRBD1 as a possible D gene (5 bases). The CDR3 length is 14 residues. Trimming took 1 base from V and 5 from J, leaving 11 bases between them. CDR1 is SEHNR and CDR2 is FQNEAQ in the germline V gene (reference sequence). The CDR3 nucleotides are TGTGCCAGCAGCTTAGGCAGGGTAGAAACTGAAGCTTTCTTT. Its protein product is CASSLGRVETEAFF.

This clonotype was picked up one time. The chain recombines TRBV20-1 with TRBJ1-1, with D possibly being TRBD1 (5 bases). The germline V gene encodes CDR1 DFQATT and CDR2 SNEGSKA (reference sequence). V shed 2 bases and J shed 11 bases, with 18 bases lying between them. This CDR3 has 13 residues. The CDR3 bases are TGCAGTGCTAGACCCTCTCGCGCAGGGCACGCTTTCTTT. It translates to CSARPSRAGHAFF.

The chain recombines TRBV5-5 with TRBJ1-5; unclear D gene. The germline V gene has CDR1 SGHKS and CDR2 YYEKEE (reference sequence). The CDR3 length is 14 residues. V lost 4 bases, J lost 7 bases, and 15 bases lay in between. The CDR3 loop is CASSGSGARQPQHF. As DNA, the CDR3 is TGTGCCAGCAGCGGAAGCGGAGCGCGCCAGCCCCAGCATTTT.

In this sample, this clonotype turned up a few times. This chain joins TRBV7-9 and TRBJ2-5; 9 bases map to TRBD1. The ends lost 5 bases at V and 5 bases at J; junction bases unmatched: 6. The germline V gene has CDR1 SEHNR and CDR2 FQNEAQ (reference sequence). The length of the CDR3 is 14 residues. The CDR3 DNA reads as TGTGCCAGCAGCATACAGGGGGCGGGGGAGACCCAGTACTTC. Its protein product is CASSIQGAGETQYF. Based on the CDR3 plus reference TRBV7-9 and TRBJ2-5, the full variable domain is DTGVSQNPRHKITKRGQNVTFRCDPISEHNRLYWYRQTLGQGPEFLTYFQNEAQLEKSRLLSDRFSAERPKGSFSTLEIQRTEQGDSAMYLCASSIQGAGETQYFGPGTRLLVL.

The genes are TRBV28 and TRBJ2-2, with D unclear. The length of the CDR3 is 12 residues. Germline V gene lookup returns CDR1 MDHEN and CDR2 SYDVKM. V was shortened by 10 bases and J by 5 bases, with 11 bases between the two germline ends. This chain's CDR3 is CAIPAGTGELFF. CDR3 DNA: TGTGCCATCCCGGCCGGGACCGGGGAGCTGTTTTTT. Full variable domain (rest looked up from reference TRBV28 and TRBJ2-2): DVKVTQSSRYLVKRTGEKVFLECVQDMDHENMFWYRQDPGLGLRLIYFSYDVKMKEKGDIPEGYSVSREKKERFSLILESASTNQTSMYLCAIPAGTGELFFGEGSRLTVL.

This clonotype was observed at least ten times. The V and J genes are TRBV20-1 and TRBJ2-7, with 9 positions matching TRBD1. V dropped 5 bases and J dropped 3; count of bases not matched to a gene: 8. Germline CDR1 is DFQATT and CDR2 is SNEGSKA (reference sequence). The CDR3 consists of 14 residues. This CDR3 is CSAFPGTGIYEQYF. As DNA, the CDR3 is TGCAGTGCTTTTCCCGGGACAGGGATCTACGAGCAGTACTTC.

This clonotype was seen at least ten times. In DNA, the CDR3 is TGCAGCGTCAAGACAGGGTCTACCTACGAGCAGTACTTC. Translation: CSVKTGSTYEQYF. The V call is TRBV29-1, the J call TRBJ2-7, with 7 nucleotides matching TRBD1. From germline, CDR1 is SQVTM and CDR2 ANQGSEA. V trimming: 6 bases; J trimming: 2 bases; junction bases outside the gene matches: 7. The CDR3 totals 13 residues.

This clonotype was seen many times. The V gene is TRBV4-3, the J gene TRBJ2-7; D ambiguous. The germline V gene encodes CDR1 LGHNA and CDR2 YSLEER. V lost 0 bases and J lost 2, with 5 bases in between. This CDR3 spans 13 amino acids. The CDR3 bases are TGCGCCAGCAGCCAAGATATCCCCTACGAGCAGTACTTC. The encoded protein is CASSQDIPYEQYF.

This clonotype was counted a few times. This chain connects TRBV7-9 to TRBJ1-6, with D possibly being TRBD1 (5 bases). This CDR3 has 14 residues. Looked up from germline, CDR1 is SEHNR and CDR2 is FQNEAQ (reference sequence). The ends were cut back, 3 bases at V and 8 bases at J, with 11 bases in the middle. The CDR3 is CASSFHVGDSPLHF. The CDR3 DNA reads TGTGCCAGCAGCTTCCACGTAGGGGATTCACCCCTCCACTTT.

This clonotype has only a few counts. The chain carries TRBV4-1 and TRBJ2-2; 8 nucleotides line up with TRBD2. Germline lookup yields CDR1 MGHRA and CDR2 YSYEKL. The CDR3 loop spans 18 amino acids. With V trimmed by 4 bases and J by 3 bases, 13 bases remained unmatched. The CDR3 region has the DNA TGCGCCAGCAGCCGTCCTACGGGGGGGAACAGGGACACCGGGGAGCTGTTTTTT. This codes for CASSRPTGGNRDTGELFF.

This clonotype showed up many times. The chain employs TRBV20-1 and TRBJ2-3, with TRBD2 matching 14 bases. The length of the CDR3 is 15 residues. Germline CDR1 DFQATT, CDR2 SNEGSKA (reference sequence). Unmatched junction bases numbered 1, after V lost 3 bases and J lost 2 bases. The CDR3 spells CSARGLAGVTDTQYF. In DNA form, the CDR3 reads TGCAGTGCTAGGGGACTAGCGGGGGTCACAGATACGCAGTATTTT.

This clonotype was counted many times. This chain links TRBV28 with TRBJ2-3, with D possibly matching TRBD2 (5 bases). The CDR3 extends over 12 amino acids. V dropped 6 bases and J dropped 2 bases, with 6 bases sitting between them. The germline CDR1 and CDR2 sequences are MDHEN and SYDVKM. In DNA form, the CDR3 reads TGTGCCAGCAGGAGGGCCACAGATACGCAGTATTTT. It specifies CASRRATDTQYF.

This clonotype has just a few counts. The CDR3 reads CSARDERDHYGYTF. The DNA of the CDR3 is TGCAGTGCTAGAGATGAGAGGGACCACTATGGCTACACCTTC. The V call is TRBV20-1, the J call TRBJ1-2, with a possible D match to TRBD1 (5 bases). Germline-derived CDR1 and CDR2 are DFQATT and SNEGSKA (reference sequence). The CDR3 loop spans 14 amino acids. Trimming shortened V by 0 bases and J by 3 bases, and 11 bases separated the two germline ends.

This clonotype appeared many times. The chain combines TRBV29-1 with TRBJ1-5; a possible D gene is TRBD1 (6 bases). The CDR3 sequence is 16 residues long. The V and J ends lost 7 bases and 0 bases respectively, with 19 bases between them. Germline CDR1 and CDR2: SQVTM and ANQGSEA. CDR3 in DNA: TGCAGCGCCTCGACAGGACTTAATTATAGCAATCAGCCCCAGCATTTT. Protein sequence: CSASTGLNYSNQPQHF.

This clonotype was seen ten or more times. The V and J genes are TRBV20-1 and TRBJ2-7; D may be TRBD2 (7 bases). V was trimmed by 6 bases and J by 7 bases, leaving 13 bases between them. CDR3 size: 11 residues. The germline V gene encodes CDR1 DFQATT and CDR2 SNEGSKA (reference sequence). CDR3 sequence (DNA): TGCAGTGCCCGAAGGGGGGGAGAGCAGTACGTC. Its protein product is CSARRGGEQYV.

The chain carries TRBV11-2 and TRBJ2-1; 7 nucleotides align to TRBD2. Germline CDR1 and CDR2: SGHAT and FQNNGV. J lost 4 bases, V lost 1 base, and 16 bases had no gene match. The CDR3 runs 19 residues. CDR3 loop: CASSLVGVRGRGIYNEQFF. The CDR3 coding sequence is TGTGCCAGCAGCTTAGTCGGGGTGCGTGGGCGGGGGATTTACAATGAGCAGTTCTTC.

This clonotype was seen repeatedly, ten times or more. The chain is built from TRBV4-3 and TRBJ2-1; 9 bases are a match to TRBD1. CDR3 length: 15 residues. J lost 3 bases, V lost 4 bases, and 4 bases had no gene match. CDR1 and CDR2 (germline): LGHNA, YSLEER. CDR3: CASSRGQGIYNEQFF. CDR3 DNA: TGCGCCAGCAGCCGAGGACAGGGGATCTACAATGAGCAGTTCTTC.

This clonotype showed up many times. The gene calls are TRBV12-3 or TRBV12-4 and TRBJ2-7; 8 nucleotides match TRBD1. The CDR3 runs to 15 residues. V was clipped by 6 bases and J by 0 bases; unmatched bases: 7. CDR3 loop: CASRRQGASSYEQYF. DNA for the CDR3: TGTGCCAGCAGGCGTCAGGGGGCGAGCTCCTACGAGCAGTACTTC.

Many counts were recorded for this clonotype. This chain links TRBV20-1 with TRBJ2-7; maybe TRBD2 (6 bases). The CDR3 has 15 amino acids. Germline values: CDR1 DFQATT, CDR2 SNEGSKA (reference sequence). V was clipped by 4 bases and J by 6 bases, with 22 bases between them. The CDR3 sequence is CSANAGTHQEGEQYF. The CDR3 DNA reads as TGCAGTGCTAACGCCGGGACCCACCAGGAGGGCGAGCAGTACTTC.

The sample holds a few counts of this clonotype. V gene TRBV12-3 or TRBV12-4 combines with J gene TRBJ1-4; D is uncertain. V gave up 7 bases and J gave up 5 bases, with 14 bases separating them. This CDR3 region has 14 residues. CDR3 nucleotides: TGTGCCAGCACCTCGAGGCTATGGAATGAAAAACTGTTTTTT. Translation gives CASTSRLWNEKLFF.

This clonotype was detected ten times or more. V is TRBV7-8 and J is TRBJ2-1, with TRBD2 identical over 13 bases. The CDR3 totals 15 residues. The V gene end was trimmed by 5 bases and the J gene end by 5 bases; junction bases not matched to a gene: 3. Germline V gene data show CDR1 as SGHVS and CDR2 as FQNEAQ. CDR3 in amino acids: CASSATSGGDNEQFF. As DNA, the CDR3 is TGTGCCAGCAGCGCTACTAGCGGGGGGGACAATGAGCAGTTCTTC.

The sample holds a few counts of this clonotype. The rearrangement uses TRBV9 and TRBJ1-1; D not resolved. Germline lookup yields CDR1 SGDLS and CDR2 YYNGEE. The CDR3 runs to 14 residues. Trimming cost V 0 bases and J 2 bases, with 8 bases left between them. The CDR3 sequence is CASSVASGNTEAFF. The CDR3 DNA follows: TGTGCCAGCAGCGTAGCTTCGGGAAACACTGAAGCTTTCTTT.

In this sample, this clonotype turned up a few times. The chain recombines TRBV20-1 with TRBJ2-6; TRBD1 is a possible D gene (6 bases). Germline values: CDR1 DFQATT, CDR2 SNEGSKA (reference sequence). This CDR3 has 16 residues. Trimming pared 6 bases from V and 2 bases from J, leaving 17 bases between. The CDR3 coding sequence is TGCAGTGCGTGGGGACAACTCTTTGCTGGGGCCAACGTCCTGACTTTC. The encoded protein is CSAWGQLFAGANVLTF.

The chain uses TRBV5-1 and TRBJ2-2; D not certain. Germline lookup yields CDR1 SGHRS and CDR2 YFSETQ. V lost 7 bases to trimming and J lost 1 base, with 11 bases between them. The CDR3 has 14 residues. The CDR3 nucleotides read TGCGCCAGCTGTTCATCGTTGAACACCGGGGAGCTGTTTTTT. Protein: CASCSSLNTGELFF. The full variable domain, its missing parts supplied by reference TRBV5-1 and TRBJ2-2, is KAGVTQTPRYLIKTRGQQVTLSCSPISGHRSVSWYQQTPGQGLQFLFEYFSETQRNKGNFPGRFSGRQFSNSRSEMNVSTLELGDSALYLCASCSSLNTGELFFGEGSRLTVL.